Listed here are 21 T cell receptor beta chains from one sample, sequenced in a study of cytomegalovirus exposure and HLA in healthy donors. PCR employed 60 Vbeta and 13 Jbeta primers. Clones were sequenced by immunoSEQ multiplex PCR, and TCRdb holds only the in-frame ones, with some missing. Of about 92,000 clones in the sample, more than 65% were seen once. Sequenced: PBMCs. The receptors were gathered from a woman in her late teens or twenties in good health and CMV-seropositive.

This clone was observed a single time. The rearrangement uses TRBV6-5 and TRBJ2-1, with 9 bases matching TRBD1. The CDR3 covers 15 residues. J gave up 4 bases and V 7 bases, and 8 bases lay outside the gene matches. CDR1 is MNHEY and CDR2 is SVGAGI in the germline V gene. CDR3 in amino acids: CASIPPGTGYNEQFF. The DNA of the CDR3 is TGTGCCAGCATCCCGCCCGGGACAGGGTACAATGAGCAGTTCTTC.

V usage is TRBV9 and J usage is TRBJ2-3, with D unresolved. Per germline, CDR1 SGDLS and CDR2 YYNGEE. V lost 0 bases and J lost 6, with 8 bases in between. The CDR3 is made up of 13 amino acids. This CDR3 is CASSVDVEDTQYF. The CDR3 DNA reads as TGTGCCAGCAGCGTAGATGTGGAGGATACGCAGTATTTT. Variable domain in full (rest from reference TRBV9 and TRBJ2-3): DSGVTQTPKHLITATGQRVTLRCSPRSGDLSVYWYQQSLDQGLQFLIQYYNGEERAKGNILERFSAQQFPDLHSELNLSSLELGDSALYFCASSVDVEDTQYFGPGTRLTVL.

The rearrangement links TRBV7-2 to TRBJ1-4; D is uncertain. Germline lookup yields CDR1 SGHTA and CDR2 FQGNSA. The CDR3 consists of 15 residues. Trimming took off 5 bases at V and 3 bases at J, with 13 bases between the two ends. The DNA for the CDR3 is TGTGCCAGCAGCCAATACAGACCTCCTAATGAAAAACTGTTTTTT. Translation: CASSQYRPPNEKLFF.

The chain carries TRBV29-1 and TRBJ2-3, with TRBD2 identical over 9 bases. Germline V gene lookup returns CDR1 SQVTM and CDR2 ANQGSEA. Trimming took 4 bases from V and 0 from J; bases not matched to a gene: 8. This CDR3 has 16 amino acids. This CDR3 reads CSVAAGGLPSTDTQYF. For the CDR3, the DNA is TGCAGCGTTGCAGCGGGAGGCCTACCTAGCACAGATACGCAGTATTTT.

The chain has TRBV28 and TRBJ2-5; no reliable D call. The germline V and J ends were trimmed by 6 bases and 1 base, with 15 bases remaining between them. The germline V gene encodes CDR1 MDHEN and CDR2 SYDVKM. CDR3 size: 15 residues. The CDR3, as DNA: TGTGCCAGCAGGCCAATTCGAAGCTCCCAAGAGACCCAGTACTTC. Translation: CASRPIRSSQETQYF.

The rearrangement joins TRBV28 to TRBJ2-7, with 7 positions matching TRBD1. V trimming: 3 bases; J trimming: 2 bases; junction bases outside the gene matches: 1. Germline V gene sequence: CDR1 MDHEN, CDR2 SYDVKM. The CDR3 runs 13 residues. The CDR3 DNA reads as TGTGCCAGCAGTTTGACAGGGACCTACGAGCAGTACTTC. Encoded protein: CASSLTGTYEQYF. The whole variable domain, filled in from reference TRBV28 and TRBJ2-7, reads DVKVTQSSRYLVKRTGEKVFLECVQDMDHENMFWYRQDPGLGLRLIYFSYDVKMKEKGDIPEGYSVSREKKERFSLILESASTNQTSMYLCASSLTGTYEQYFGPGTRLTVT.

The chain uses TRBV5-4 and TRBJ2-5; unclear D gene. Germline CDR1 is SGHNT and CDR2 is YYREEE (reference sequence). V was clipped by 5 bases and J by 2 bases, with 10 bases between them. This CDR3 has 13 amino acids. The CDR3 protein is CASRAQPQETQYF. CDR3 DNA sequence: TGTGCCAGCAGGGCTCAACCTCAAGAGACCCAGTACTTC.

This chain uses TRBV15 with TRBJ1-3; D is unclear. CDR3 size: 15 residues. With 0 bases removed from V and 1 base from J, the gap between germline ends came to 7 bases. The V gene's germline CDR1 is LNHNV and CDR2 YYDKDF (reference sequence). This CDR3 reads CATSRDGESGNTIYF. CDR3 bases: TGTGCCACCAGCAGAGATGGAGAATCTGGAAACACCATATATTTT.

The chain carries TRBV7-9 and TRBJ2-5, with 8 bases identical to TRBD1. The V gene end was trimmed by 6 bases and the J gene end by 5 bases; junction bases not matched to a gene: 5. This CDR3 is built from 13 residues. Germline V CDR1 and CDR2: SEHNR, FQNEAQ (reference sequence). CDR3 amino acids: CASSSGGRETQYF. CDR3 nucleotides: TGTGCCAGCAGTTCAGGGGGCAGGGAGACCCAGTACTTC.

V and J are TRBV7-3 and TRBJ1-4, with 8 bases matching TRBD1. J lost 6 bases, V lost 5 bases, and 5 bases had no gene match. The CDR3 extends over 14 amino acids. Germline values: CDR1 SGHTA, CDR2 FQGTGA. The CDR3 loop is CASSDRTGYEKLFF. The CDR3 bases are TGTGCCAGCAGCGATCGGACAGGGTATGAAAAACTGTTTTTT.

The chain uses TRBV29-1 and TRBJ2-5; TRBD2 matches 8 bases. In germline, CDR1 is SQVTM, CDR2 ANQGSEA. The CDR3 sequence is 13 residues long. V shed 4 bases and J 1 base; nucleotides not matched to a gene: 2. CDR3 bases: TGCAGCGTTGGCGGGAGGCCCCAAGAGACCCAGTACTTC. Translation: CSVGGRPQETQYF.

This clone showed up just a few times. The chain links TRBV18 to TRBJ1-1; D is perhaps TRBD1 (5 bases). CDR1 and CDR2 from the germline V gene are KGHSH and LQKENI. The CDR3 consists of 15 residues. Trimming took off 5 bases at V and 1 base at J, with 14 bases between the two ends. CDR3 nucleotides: TGTGCCAGCTCAGCGGGAAGGGGAGGGAACACTGAAGCTTTCTTT. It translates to CASSAGRGGNTEAFF.

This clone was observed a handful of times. The CDR3 is CASSQEGDSNEKLFF. The CDR3 DNA sequence: TGCGCCAGCAGCCAAGAAGGGGATTCTAATGAAAAACTGTTTTTT. This sequence joins TRBV4-1 and TRBJ1-4; tentative D call: TRBD1 (5 bases). The V gene's germline CDR1 is MGHRA and CDR2 YSYEKL. Trimming pared 0 bases from V and 3 bases from J, leaving 8 bases between. The CDR3 extends over 15 amino acids.

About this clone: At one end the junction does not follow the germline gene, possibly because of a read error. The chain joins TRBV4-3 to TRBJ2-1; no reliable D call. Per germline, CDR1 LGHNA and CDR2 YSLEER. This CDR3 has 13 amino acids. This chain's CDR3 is CASSQDGRHEQLF. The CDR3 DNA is TGCGCCAGCAGCCAAGATGGCAGGCATGAGCAGCTCTTC.

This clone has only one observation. The CDR3 spells CAISEEGGRSYEQYF. The DNA of the CDR3 is TGTGCCATCAGTGAAGAGGGGGGGCGCTCCTACGAGCAGTACTTC. The chain uses TRBV10-3 and TRBJ2-7; maybe TRBD2 (7 bases). V lost 3 bases to trimming and J lost 0 bases, with 12 bases between them. The CDR3 spans 15 residues. CDR1 and CDR2 from the germline V gene are ENHRY and SYGVKD.

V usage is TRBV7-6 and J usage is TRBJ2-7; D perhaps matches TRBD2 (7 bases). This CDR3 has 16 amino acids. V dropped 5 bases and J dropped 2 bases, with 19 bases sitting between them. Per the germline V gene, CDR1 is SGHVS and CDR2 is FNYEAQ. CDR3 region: CASSRGPREGTYEQYF. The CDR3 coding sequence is TGTGCCAGCAGCCGGGGGCCCAGGGAGGGAACCTACGAGCAGTACTTC. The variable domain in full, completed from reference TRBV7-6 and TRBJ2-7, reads GAGVSQSPRYKVTKRGQDVALRCDPISGHVSLYWYRQALGQGPEFLTYFNYEAQQDKSGLPNDRFSAERPEGSISTLTIQRTEQRDSAMYRCASSRGPREGTYEQYFGPGTRLTVT.

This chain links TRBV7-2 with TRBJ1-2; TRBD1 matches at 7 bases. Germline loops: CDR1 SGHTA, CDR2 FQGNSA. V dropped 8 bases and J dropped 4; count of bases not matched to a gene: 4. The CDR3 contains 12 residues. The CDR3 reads CASGAGGYGYTF. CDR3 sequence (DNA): TGTGCCAGCGGCGCAGGGGGCTATGGCTACACCTTC.

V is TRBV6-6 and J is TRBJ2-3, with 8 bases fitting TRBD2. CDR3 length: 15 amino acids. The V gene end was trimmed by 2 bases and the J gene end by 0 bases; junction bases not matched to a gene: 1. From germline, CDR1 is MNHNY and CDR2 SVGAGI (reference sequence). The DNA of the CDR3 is TGTGCCAGCAGTTACGGACTAGCTAGCACAGATACGCAGTATTTT. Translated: CASSYGLASTDTQYF.

CDR3 in amino acids: CASTFAQGGGTEAFF. In DNA, the CDR3 is TGTGCCAGCACCTTCGCCCAGGGGGGAGGCACTGAAGCTTTCTTT. The chain has TRBV7-9 and TRBJ1-1, with 7 nucleotides matching TRBD1. This CDR3 is 15 amino acids long. After removal of 7 bases from V and 4 bases from J, the junction contained 12 bases not matched to a gene. CDR1 is SEHNR and CDR2 is FQNEAQ in the germline V gene (reference sequence).

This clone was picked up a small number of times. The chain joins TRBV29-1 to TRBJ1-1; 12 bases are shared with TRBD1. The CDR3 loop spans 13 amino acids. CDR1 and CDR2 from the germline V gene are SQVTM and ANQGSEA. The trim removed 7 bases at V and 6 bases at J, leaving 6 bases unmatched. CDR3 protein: CSGAGTGGAEAFF. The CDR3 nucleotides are TGCAGCGGGGCCGGGACAGGGGGCGCTGAAGCTTTCTTT.

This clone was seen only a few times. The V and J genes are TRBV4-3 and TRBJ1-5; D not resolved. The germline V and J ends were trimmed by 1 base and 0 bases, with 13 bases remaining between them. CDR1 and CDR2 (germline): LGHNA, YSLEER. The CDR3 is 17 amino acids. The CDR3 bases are TGCGCCAGCAGCCAAGCCCTGGGAGAGAGTAGCAATCAGCCCCAGCATTTT. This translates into CASSQALGESSNQPQHF.